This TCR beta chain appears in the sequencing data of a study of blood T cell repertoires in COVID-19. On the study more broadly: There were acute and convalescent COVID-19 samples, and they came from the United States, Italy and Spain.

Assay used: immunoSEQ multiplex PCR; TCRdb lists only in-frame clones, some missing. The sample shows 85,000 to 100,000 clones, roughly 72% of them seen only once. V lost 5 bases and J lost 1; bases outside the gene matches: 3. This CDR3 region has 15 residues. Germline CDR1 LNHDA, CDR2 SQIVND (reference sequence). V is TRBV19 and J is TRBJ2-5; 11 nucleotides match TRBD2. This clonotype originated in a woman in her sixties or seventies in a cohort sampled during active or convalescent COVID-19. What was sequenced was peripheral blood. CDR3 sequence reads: CASSDGTSGQETQYF. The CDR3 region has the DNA TGTGCCAGTAGTGACGGGACTAGCGGCCAAGAGACCCAGTACTTC.